This T cell receptor (beta chain) is from a study of T-cell reconstitution after alpha-beta-depleted transplantation in children. V dropped 3 bases and J dropped 0 bases, with 10 bases sitting between them. From germline, CDR1 is SGHRS and CDR2 YFSETQ. The CDR3 consists of 15 residues. TCRbeta library preparation incorporated unique molecular identifiers. TCRdb called the PCR reads again in MiXCR, with one record for every CDR3 protein. The sample has about 16,000 distinct CDR3 sequences, about 8% seen once. Study results and limitations: Several hundred expanded graft clones reportedly gave rise to the alpha-beta T cells present about two months after transplant. The high TCRbeta diversity at day 60 in some patients came from surviving recipient T cells and thymic progenitors.

The sample holds many counts of this clonotype. Its specificity is not known. The chain has TRBV5-1 and TRBJ2-1; D not resolved. The sample here was PBMCs, mostly from graft donor cells, taken 60 days after TCRalphabeta/CD19-depleted stem cell transplant. This TCR derives from a boy under two years old who had a stem cell transplant for Wiskott-Aldrich syndrome, so the T cells may come from the graft donor. The CDR3 reads CASSSRVSSYNEQFF. The CDR3 DNA reads TGCGCCAGCAGCTCACGCGTGAGCTCCTACAATGAGCAGTTCTTC. Using reference TRBV5-1 and TRBJ2-1 for the parts outside the CDR3, the full variable domain is KAGVTQTPRYLIKTRGQQVTLSCSPISGHRSVSWYQQTPGQGLQFLFEYFSETQRNKGNFPGRFSGRQFSNSRSEMNVSTLELGDSALYLCASSSRVSSYNEQFFGPGTRLTVL.